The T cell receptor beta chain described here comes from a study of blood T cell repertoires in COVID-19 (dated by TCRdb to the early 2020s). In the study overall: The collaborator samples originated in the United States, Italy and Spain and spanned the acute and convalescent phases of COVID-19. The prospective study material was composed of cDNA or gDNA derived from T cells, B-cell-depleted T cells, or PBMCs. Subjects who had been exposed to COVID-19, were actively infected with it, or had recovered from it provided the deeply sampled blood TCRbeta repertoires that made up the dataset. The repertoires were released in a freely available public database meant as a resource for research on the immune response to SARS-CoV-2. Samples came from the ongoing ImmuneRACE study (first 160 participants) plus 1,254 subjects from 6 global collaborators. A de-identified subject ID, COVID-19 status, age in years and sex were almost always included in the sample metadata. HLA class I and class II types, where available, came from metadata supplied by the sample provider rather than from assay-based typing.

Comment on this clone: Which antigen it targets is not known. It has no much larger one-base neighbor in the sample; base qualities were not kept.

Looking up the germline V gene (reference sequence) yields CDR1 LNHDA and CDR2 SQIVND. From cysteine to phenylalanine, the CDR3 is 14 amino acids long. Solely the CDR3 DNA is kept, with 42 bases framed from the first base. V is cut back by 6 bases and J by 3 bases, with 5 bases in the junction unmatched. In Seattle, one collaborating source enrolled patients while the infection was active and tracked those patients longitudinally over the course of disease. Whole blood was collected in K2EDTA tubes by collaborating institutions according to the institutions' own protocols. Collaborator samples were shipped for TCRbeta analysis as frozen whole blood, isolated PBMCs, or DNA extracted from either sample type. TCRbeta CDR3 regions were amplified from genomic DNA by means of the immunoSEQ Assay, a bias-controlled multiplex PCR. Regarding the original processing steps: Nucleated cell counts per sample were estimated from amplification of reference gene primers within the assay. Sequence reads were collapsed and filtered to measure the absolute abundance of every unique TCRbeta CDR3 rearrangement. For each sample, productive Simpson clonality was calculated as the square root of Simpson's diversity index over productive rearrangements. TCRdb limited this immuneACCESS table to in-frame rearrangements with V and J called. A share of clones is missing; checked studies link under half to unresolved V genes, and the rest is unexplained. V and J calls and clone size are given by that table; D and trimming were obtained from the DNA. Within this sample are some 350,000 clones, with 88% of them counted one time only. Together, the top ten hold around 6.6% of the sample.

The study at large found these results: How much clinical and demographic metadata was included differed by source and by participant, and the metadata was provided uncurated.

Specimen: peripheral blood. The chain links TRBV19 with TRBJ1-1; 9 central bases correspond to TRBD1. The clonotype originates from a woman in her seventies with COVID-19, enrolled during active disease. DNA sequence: TGTGCCAGTAGCAGACGGGACAGGGACACTGAAGCTTTCTTT. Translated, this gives CASSRRDRDTEAFF.